Listed here is a single TCR beta chain. The CDR3 extends over 14 amino acids. As for treatment: preoperative locoregional IRX-2 cytokine immunotherapy. The sample belongs to a study of preoperative IRX-2 immunotherapy in early breast cancer. The data were produced by immunoSEQ multiplex PCR, yet TCRdb's version contains in-frame clones alone and is incomplete. The table lists 90,000 to 100,000 clones, 86% of them singletons, with 2% to 2.5% in the top ten. Sequences were derived from tumor tissue, sampled after IRX-2 immunotherapy. This TCR was sampled from a human donor with breast cancer. V gene TRBV7-5 combines with J gene TRBJ1-4. TRBV7-5 is a recognized pseudogene. The CDR3 protein is CASSLGGVGEKLFF. The DNA of the CDR3 is TGTGCCAGCAGCTTGGGGGGTGTGGGTGAAAAACTGTTTTTT.